This passage covers 28 T cell receptor beta chains from one sample sequenced in a study of Graves' ophthalmopathy and Graves' hyperthyroidism. Investigators amplified TCR beta CDR3 regions from RNA transcripts. Scientists carried out first-round RT-PCR using HTBI primers and then a second-round multiplex PCR. One entry per CDR3 protein, called by TCRdb with MiXCR from the multiplex PCR reads. The sample consists of roughly 60,000 distinct CDR3 sequences, approximately 52% of them appearing once. The sequenced sample was peripheral blood. The origin of the receptors is an adult woman with Graves' ophthalmopathy.

The rearrangement links TRBV12-3 or TRBV12-4 to TRBJ1-1, with D uncertain. This CDR3 region has 15 residues. V lost 6 bases, J lost 1 base, and 15 bases lay in between. CDR3 amino acids: CASSTRGLANTEAFF. CDR3 coding DNA: TGTGCCAGCAGCACCCGTGGACTCGCGAACACTGAAGCTTTCTTT.

The rearrangement links TRBV10-3 to TRBJ2-1, with 10 nucleotides matching TRBD1. This CDR3 spans 13 amino acids. V lost 11 bases, J lost 3 bases, and 4 bases stayed unmatched. CDR1 is ENHRY and CDR2 is SYGVKD in the germline V gene. DNA for the CDR3: TGTGCCGACAGGGGGCCGAACTACAATGAGCAGTTCTTC. Protein: CADRGPNYNEQFF.

In regard to this clonotype: At one of its ends the junction is not consistent with the germline gene, which may arise from a read error. The genes are TRBV7-8 and TRBJ2-1; D is perhaps TRBD1 (7 bases). This CDR3 region has 17 residues. Germline V gene sequence: CDR1 SGHVS, CDR2 FQNEAQ. The chain's CDR3 is CASSQEQGGPHSDTQFF. The CDR3 DNA is TGCGCCAGCAGCCAAGAGCAGGGGGGTCCGCACAGCGATACGCAGTTCTTC. Full variable domain (missing parts from reference TRBV7-8 and TRBJ2-1): GAGVSQSPRYKVAKRGQDVALRCDPISGHVSLFWYQQALGQGPEFLTYFQNEAQLDKSGLPSDRFFAERPEGSVSTLKIQRTQQEDSAVYLCASSQEQGGPHSDTQFFGPGTRLTVL.

Worth noting for this clonotype: Likely a read error: the CDR3 ends without its conserved phenylalanine or tryptophan. This chain links TRBV20-1 with TRBJ1-4; 8 bases agree with TRBD1. The germline CDR1 and CDR2 sequences are DFQATT and SNEGSKA (reference sequence). This CDR3 comprises 18 residues. For the CDR3, the DNA is TGCAGTGCTAGAGATCCTCTCGCAGGGGGCACAACTAATGGAAAACTGTTTTCT. This sequence encodes CSARDPLAGGTTNGKLFS.

This clonotype was counted many times. J is TRBJ2-7 and V is TRBV2; possible D gene TRBD2, 5 bases. Germline-derived CDR1 and CDR2 are SNHLY and FYNNEI. This CDR3 comprises 13 residues. Trimming stripped 5 bases from V and 5 bases from J, with 13 bases between. The CDR3 DNA follows: TGTGCCAGCAGTAGGGAGAGAAGGAACGAGCAGTACTTC. Translating gives CASSRERRNEQYF.

V gene TRBV29-1 combines with J gene TRBJ2-2, with TRBD2 matching over 9 bases. The CDR3 consists of 16 residues. With V trimmed by 0 bases and J by 2 bases, 4 bases remained unmatched. The V gene's germline CDR1 is SQVTM and CDR2 ANQGSEA. CDR3 coding DNA: TGCAGCGTTGAAGATACTAGCGGGCTTAACACCGGGGAGCTGTTTTTT. It codes for CSVEDTSGLNTGELFF.

This clonotype was recorded at least ten times. The rearrangement uses TRBV6-2 or TRBV6-3 and TRBJ2-7; 8 bases align to TRBD2. Germline V gene sequence: CDR1 MNHEY, CDR2 SVGEGT. V dropped 7 bases and J dropped 0; count of bases not matched to a gene: 8. The length of the CDR3 is 15 residues. In nucleotides, the CDR3 is TGTGCCAGCAAATTCTTCAGCGGGAGCTCCTACGAGCAGTACTTC. Residues: CASKFFSGSSYEQYF.

By sample share, this clonotype is medium-sized (0.01 to 0.1%). One junction end disagrees with the germline gene, perhaps due to a read error. The chain carries TRBV7-7 and TRBJ2-1, with D possibly called TRBD1 or TRBD2 (5 bases each). CDR3 length: 14 residues. Germline V gene lookup returns CDR1 SSHAT and CDR2 FNYEAQ (reference sequence). The CDR3 nucleotides are TGTGCTAGCAGCTTAACAGGAGGAGACAATGAGCAGTTCTTC. This sequence encodes CASSLTGGDNEQFF.

This clonotype is medium-sized in the sample. V is TRBV24-1 and J is TRBJ2-3; D is unresolved. V was clipped by 4 bases and J by 2 bases, with 12 bases between them. Germline CDR1 and CDR2: KGHDR and SFDVKD. This CDR3 is built from 15 residues. As DNA, the CDR3 is TGTGCCACCAGTGACCGCCGGGCAAACACAGATACGCAGTATTTT. It codes for CATSDRRANTDTQYF.

V and J are TRBV10-3 and TRBJ2-7, with 9 nucleotides matching TRBD1. Germline CDR1 ENHRY, CDR2 SYGVKD. CDR3 length equals 13 residues. V trimming: 10 bases; J trimming: 3 bases; junction bases outside the gene matches: 7. CDR3: CATGTGHFYEQYF. DNA of the CDR3: TGTGCCACCGGGACAGGGCATTTCTACGAGCAGTACTTC.

The table lists this clonotype with many counts. This chain uses TRBV7-8 with TRBJ2-6; 12 nucleotides line up with TRBD1. The CDR3 consists of 19 residues. V shed 1 base and J 4 bases; nucleotides not matched to a gene: 8. Germline lookup yields CDR1 SGHVS and CDR2 FQNEAQ. The CDR3 bases are TGTGCCAGCAGCTTAGAAATGAGGGACAGGGGGCGCGGGGCCAACGTCCTGACTTTC. As protein: CASSLEMRDRGRGANVLTF.

Of note for this clonotype: This likely comes from a read error, as the CDR3 has no conserved phenylalanine or tryptophan at its end. This chain joins TRBV4-3 and TRBJ2-7; D remains unclear. The CDR3 spans 15 residues. Trimming left V 1 base short and J 0 bases short, with 10 bases between. The germline gives CDR1 LGHNA, CDR2 YSLEER. The CDR3 DNA reads TGCGCCAGCAGCCAAGGACCTATTAGCTCCTACGAGCAGTACTCC. Amino acid sequence: CASSQGPISSYEQYS.

Worth noting for this clonotype: An end of the junction does not agree with germline; a read error may underlie this. The gene calls are TRBV14 and TRBJ2-7; 12 bases agree with TRBD2. CDR3 length: 17 amino acids. Germline CDR1 SGHDN, CDR2 FVKESK. DNA of the CDR3: TGTGCCAGCAGTTGGAGTCTAGCGGGAGGGCCCCGCTACGGGCAGTACTTC. It encodes CASSWSLAGGPRYGQYF.

Many counts were recorded for this clonotype. The gene calls are TRBV6-2 or TRBV6-3 and TRBJ2-5; D perhaps matches TRBD2 (5 bases). Germline V lookup: CDR1 MNHEY, CDR2 SVGEGT. This CDR3 is built from 14 residues. V lost 8 bases to trimming and J lost 1 base, with 14 bases between them. The CDR3 bases are TGTGCCAGCGGCCGCGGGCTACTCCAAGAGACCCAGTACTTC. The encoded protein is CASGRGLLQETQYF.

This clonotype was seen just once. The chain is built from TRBV10-2 and TRBJ2-3, with 9 bases fitting TRBD1. J lost 1 base, V lost 6 bases, and 2 bases had no gene match. Germline V gives CDR1 WSHSY, CDR2 SAAADI. The CDR3 has 14 residues. The CDR3 here is CASRTGGGTDTQYF. The CDR3 nucleotides are TGCGCCAGCAGAACAGGGGGCGGCACAGATACGCAGTATTTT.

This clonotype was picked up many times. V gene TRBV5-1 combines with J gene TRBJ2-5, with 8 bases aligning to TRBD2. Germline V lookup: CDR1 SGHRS, CDR2 YFSETQ. This CDR3 has 14 amino acids. J lost 0 bases, V lost 2 bases, and 0 bases had no gene match. The CDR3 DNA is TGCGCCAGCAGCTTACTAGCGGACCAAGAGACCCAGTACTTC. Protein product: CASSLLADQETQYF.

At least ten counts were recorded for this clonotype. The V call is TRBV9, the J call TRBJ1-2; D may be TRBD1 (5 bases). The CDR3 sequence is 15 residues long. CDR1 is SGDLS and CDR2 is YYNGEE in the germline V gene. Trimming shortened V by 4 bases and J by 3 bases, and 16 bases separated the two germline ends. The CDR3 loop reads CASSPTTWGDYGYTF. DNA for the CDR3: TGTGCCAGCAGCCCCACGACCTGGGGCGACTATGGCTACACCTTC. The full variable domain, in which reference TRBV9 and TRBJ1-2 provide the parts outside the CDR3, is DSGVTQTPKHLITATGQRVTLRCSPRSGDLSVYWYQQSLDQGLQFLIQYYNGEERAKGNILERFSAQQFPDLHSELNLSSLELGDSALYFCASSPTTWGDYGYTFGSGTRLTVV.

This clonotype qualifies as medium-sized. The J gene is TRBJ1-2, the V gene TRBV20-1; D remains unclear. The germline gives CDR1 DFQATT, CDR2 SNEGSKA (reference sequence). V was cut by 2 bases and J by 8 bases, with 6 bases left in between. There are 10 residues in the CDR3. This chain's CDR3 is CSARREGYTF. CDR3 nucleotide sequence: TGCAGTGCTAGACGAGAGGGCTACACCTTC.

The chain is built from TRBV20-1 and TRBJ1-5, with 8 bases identical to TRBD1. This CDR3 has 17 residues. Germline V gene lookup returns CDR1 DFQATT and CDR2 SNEGSKA (reference sequence). V lost 3 bases to trimming and J lost 3 bases; unmatched junction nucleotides: 13. Here the CDR3 reads CSASGGDRGAFNQPQHF. CDR3 nucleotide sequence: TGCAGTGCTAGTGGGGGTGACAGGGGTGCCTTCAATCAGCCCCAGCATTTT.

Remarks on this clonotype: A read error may produce the germline difference seen at one junction end. V gene TRBV5-1 combines with J gene TRBJ2-7, with TRBD1 matching over 7 bases. CDR3 length equals 16 residues. Per germline, CDR1 SGHRS and CDR2 YFSETQ. The DNA of the CDR3 is TGCGCCAGCAGCTTAGCAAACCGCGACAGGGCCTACGAGCTGTACTTC. Protein: CASSLANRDRAYELYF.

This clonotype came up many times. This chain uses TRBV5-1 with TRBJ2-6; 11 bases are a match to TRBD2. Germline V gene lookup returns CDR1 SGHRS and CDR2 YFSETQ. V gave up 1 base and J gave up 4 bases; unmatched junction bases: 10. The CDR3 contains 19 residues. The CDR3 loop is CASSLLVAGGPTGANVLTF. The DNA for the CDR3 is TGCGCCAGCAGCTTGCTAGTAGCGGGAGGGCCTACCGGGGCCAACGTCCTGACTTTC.

Many counts were recorded for this clonotype. The gene calls are TRBV7-2 and TRBJ2-3; 11 bases are shared with TRBD2. Per the germline V gene, CDR1 is SGHTA and CDR2 is FQGNSA. The CDR3 has 16 residues. V lost 5 bases to trimming and J lost 6 bases; unmatched junction nucleotides: 10. The CDR3, as DNA: TGTGCCAGCAGCCCGAGACTAGCGGGACGGCGGGATACGCAGTATTTT. Its protein is CASSPRLAGRRDTQYF.

Regarding this clonotype: The CDR3 end shows no conserved phenylalanine or tryptophan, and so a read error is likely. No DNA is shown, since the ends of the CDR3 on it are uncertain; the CDR3 is the one TCRdb lists. V is TRBV5-1 and J is TRBJ2-7; TRBD2 is the table's D call, not checked against the DNA. Termini included, the CDR3 measures 8 amino acids. Germline assignment: CDR1 SGHRS and CDR2 YFSETQ. The CDR3 reads CASSLDPP.

This clonotype was recorded at least ten times. The chain is built from TRBV5-4 and TRBJ2-1; 8 positions agree with TRBD2. Germline V lookup: CDR1 SGHNT, CDR2 YYREEE (reference sequence). V lost 7 bases and J lost 1; bases outside the gene matches: 7. The CDR3 extends over 15 amino acids. CDR3 in DNA: TGTGCCAGCGCCGGGGGGGAAAGGTCCTACAATGAGCAGTTCTTC. It is translated as CASAGGERSYNEQFF.

This clonotype was detected ten times or more. V is TRBV27 and J is TRBJ1-5, with TRBD1 identical over 7 bases. The length of the CDR3 is 14 residues. Germline V gene sequence: CDR1 MNHEY, CDR2 SMNVEV (reference sequence). V was clipped by 6 bases and J by 5 bases; unmatched bases: 7. CDR3 residues: CASSIAGGYQPQHF. CDR3 in DNA: TGTGCCAGCAGCATTGCAGGGGGGTATCAGCCCCAGCATTTT.

This clonotype was detected many times. The gene calls are TRBV7-9 and TRBJ1-1; no definite D call. There are 13 residues in the CDR3. Germline assignment: CDR1 SEHNR and CDR2 FQNEAQ (reference sequence). The V and J ends lost 1 base and 10 bases respectively, with 13 bases between them. The CDR3 protein is CASSLGGRDGAFF. CDR3 in DNA: TGTGCCAGCAGCTTAGGTGGGAGGGATGGAGCTTTCTTT.

This clonotype has at least ten counts. The chain joins TRBV6-2 or TRBV6-3 to TRBJ1-4, with D possibly matching TRBD1 (6 bases). Germline lookup yields CDR1 MNHEY and CDR2 SVGEGT. The CDR3 consists of 14 residues. V was clipped by 6 bases and J by 7 bases, with 15 bases between them. Here the CDR3 DNA reads TGTGCCAGCAGAATCATGGGGGCCGCTGAAAAACTGTTTTTT. Encoded protein: CASRIMGAAEKLFF.

This clonotype was counted at least ten times. The genes are TRBV14 and TRBJ2-1; D uncertain. Per germline, CDR1 SGHDN and CDR2 FVKESK. The CDR3 has 15 amino acids. Trimming removed 1 base at V and 3 bases at J, with 10 bases between. The DNA for the CDR3 is TGTGCCAGCAGCCAAGGTCCCTGGAACTACAATGAGCAGTTCTTC. This encodes CASSQGPWNYNEQFF.